This T cell receptor (beta chain) emerged from a study of response to subunit inactivated influenza vaccine (dated by TCRdb to between 2017 and 2018). The study in broad terms: The study used deep quantitative T cell receptor repertoire profiling to track responses to a trivalent subunit inactivated influenza vaccine. What the work shows at the level of the full study, not this receptor alone: The authors suggested that each seasonal influenza vaccination may recruit only a limited number of new T cells.

Libraries were constructed by RT-PCR. The sequencing machine was an Illumina HiSeq 2500. TCRdb's own reprocessing of the public reads used fastp at Q25 and MiXCR and kept productive beta chains. Each entry merges the rows of one CDR3 protein and shows their most common DNA and genes. Within this sample are 400,000 to 550,000 distinct CDR3 sequences, with about 25% of them counted one time only. The ten largest clones capture 1.5% to 2% of the sample. Reading from cysteine to phenylalanine, the CDR3 counts 14 amino acids. The only DNA kept is the CDR3, 42 bases in frame from the first base. V is pared back by 3 bases and J by 2 bases, with 9 bases lying between the germline termini. The germline V gene gives CDR1 as SGHTA and CDR2 as FQGNSA. Remarks on this clonotype: Its antigen is currently not known. Base-call qualities are not available, and no considerably larger clone is one nucleotide away.

This chain is built from TRBV7-2 and TRBJ2-3; tentative D gene TRBD2, with 5 bases matching. This TCR was sampled from a man aged 45-65 years who received an inactivated influenza vaccine. Donor details come from another sample of the same person, matched by shared clones. The material was CD4+ T cells sorted from PBMCs, obtained around 5 days after vaccination. The CDR3 corresponds to CASSLSGFTDTQYF. The sequenced DNA is TGTGCCAGCAGCTTGTCGGGATTCACAGATACGCAGTATTTT.